This T cell receptor (beta chain) was profiled in a study of tumor-infiltrating lymphocytes in primary liver carcinoma. From approximately 530 ng of total RNA, TCR beta-specific cDNA was reverse-transcribed using a constant-region primer. Nested multiplex PCR, run for three rounds with slightly modified ARM-PCR, yielded TCR beta libraries. Use of TRBV1-TRBV30 forward primers with a C-beta reverse primer characterized the first two PCR rounds, which lasted around 11 cycles each. TCRdb reanalysed the multiplex PCR reads using MiXCR and keeps one entry per CDR3 protein. The table has 310,000 or so distinct CDR3 sequences, more than 55% seen once; the top ten hold about 18%. Points on this clonotype: A read error is possible here, since a much larger clone lies one base away.

Germline V gene lookup returns CDR1 SGHDN and CDR2 FVKESK. This CDR3 is built from 16 residues. Blood RNA came from unsorted whole blood; germline DNA was also extracted. This clonotype was sampled from a woman aged 30 to 39 with primary liver carcinoma and hepatitis B virus infection. Sequencing was performed on peripheral blood. J is TRBJ2-1 and V is TRBV14, with D perhaps TRBD1 or TRBD2 (5 bases each). This CDR3 reads CANSHHAGSSYNEQFF. CDR3 coding DNA: TGTGCCAACAGCCACCACGCAGGGAGCTCCTACAATGAGCAGTTCTTC.